A selection of T cell receptor beta chains follows, all from one sample in a study of cytomegalovirus exposure and HLA in healthy donors. The table came from immunoSEQ multiplex PCR; TCRdb's copy has only in-frame clones and leaves some out. The sample shows about 300,000 clones, roughly 90% of them seen only once. The sample was PBMCs. The receptors come from a woman in her late teens or twenties in good health and CMV-seronegative. The CDR3 runs from the conserved cysteine through the conserved F or W. The order of the fields is D gene, clone size, J gene, V gene, CDR3 protein, CDR3 DNA. A D gene is named only where the DNA matches it firmly. The size entry is marked missing in some rows and otherwise reads once, few, many or a size class.

>TRBD2|NA|TRBJ2-7|TRBV5-4
CASSLLASGLLQYF
TGTGCCAGCAGCTTGTTGGCTAGCGGATTGTTGCAGTACTTC
>TRBD2|NA|TRBJ2-5|TRBV28
CATVLAGEETQYF
TGTGCCACCGTACTAGCGGGAGAAGAGACCCAGTACTTC
>NA|few|TRBJ1-6|TRBV19
CASSNKNSPLHF
TGTGCCAGTAGTAACAAGAATTCACCCCTCCACTTT
>TRBD1|NA|TRBJ1-3|TRBV29-1
CSVGTGGSGNTIYF
TGCAGCGTTGGAACAGGGGGCTCTGGAAACACCATATATTTT
>NA|NA|TRBJ2-5|TRBV9
CASSVGGRETQYF
TGTGCCAGCAGCGTAGGGGGGCGAGAGACCCAGTACTTC
>NA|NA|TRBJ2-7|TRBV28
CASTLSGTYEQYF
TGTGCCAGCACCCTCTCGGGGACCTACGAGCAGTACTTC
>TRBD2|NA|TRBJ2-7|TRBV5-1
CASSSPLAGGPSHKTYEQYF
TGCGCCAGCAGCTCCCCATTGGCGGGAGGCCCCTCGCATAAAACCTACGAGCAGTACTTC
>TRBD1|NA|TRBJ2-7|TRBV28
CASRGLTYRGPTYEQYF
TGTGCCAGCAGGGGGCTTACTTACAGGGGCCCTACCTACGAGCAGTACTTC
>NA|NA|TRBJ2-1|TRBV29-1
CSVDSGRTLYNEQFF
TGCAGCGTTGACTCGGGCCGGACTCTATACAATGAGCAGTTCTTC
>NA|NA|TRBJ1-1|TRBV2
CASSAENGNTEAFF
TGTGCCAGCAGTGCGGAGAACGGGAACACTGAAGCTTTCTTT
>NA|NA|TRBJ1-1|TRBV5-1
CASSFSPDTEAFF
TGCGCCAGCAGCTTTTCGCCGGACACTGAAGCTTTCTTT
>NA|NA|TRBJ1-6|TRBV19
CASSIDKESSGSPLHF
TGTGCCAGTAGTATAGATAAGGAGTCAAGTGGTTCACCCCTCCACTTT
>TRBD1|NA|TRBJ2-7|TRBV10-2
CASRKTGGASSYEQYF
TGCGCCAGCAGAAAGACAGGGGGCGCGTCTAGTTACGAGCAGTACTTC
>NA|NA|TRBJ2-3|TRBV4-3
CASSQEGRGQGTDTQYF
TGCGCCAGCAGCCAAGAGGGGAGGGGACAGGGCACAGATACGCAGTATTTT
>TRBD2|NA|TRBJ2-7|TRBV19
CASSTSGGSYEQYF
TGTGCCAGTAGTACTAGCGGGGGCTCCTACGAGCAGTACTTC
>NA|NA|TRBJ1-5|TRBV18
CASSPGRSNQPQHF
TGTGCCAGCTCACCGGGGAGAAGCAATCAGCCCCAGCATTTT
>NA|few|TRBJ1-1|TRBV10-1
CASSESSGVGYTEAFF
TGCGCCAGCAGTGAGTCGAGCGGTGTTGGGTACACTGAAGCTTTCTTT
>TRBD2|NA|TRBJ2-1|TRBV11-2
CASRTLAGETYNEQFF
TGTGCCAGCAGAACCCTAGCGGGAGAAACCTACAATGAGCAGTTCTTC
>NA|NA|TRBJ1-4|TRBV5-1
CASSLATGNEKLFF
TGCGCCAGCAGCTTGGCGACAGGCAATGAAAAACTGTTTTTT
>NA|NA|TRBJ2-2|TRBV28
CASSFPLQGTRELFF
TGTGCCAGCAGTTTCCCTTTACAGGGTACCCGGGAGCTGTTTTTT